This TCR beta chain was sequenced during a study of CD8+ T cells in alopecia areata. Extraction and reverse transcription of RNA yielded cDNA as the sequencing template. The assay was immunoSEQ multiplex PCR, and TCRdb's table has in-frame clones only and misses some. Among about 82,000 clones, just over 50% were seen once, and the ten largest hold around 6%. V was cut by 6 bases and J by 5 bases, with 13 bases left in between. This CDR3 is 13 amino acids long. In germline, CDR1 is WSHSY, CDR2 SAAADI. The sequencing sample was made of NKG2D-high CD8+ T cells sorted from blood. This TCR came from a human donor with alopecia areata. The chain combines TRBV10-2 with TRBJ2-5; tentatively, D is TRBD1 (6 bases). The CDR3 reads CASRMTGGETQYF. CDR3 sequence (DNA): TGCGCCAGCAGGATGACAGGCGGGGAGACCCAGTACTTC.